This TCR beta chain is from a study of long-term antiretroviral therapy in people with HIV. The CDR3 consists of 13 residues. The germline V and J ends were trimmed by 1 base and 9 bases, with 13 bases remaining between them. Germline V gene sequence: CDR1 SGHTA, CDR2 FQGNSA. Samples were assayed with immunoSEQ v3.0 at survey level. TCRdb keeps only in-frame clones here, not all; method: immunoSEQ multiplex PCR. Altogether 18,000 or so clones are present, 80% to 90% being singletons, with the ten largest covering 7.5% to 9.5%. The TCR comes from a man aged 50-59 years with HIV. V and J are TRBV7-2 and TRBJ2-7, with no clear D. The sample was unsorted PBMCs, taken 4.2 years after starting antiretroviral therapy. The CDR3 loop is CASSLGSGSLQYF. CDR3 nucleotides: TGTGCCAGCAGCTTAGGCTCCGGATCACTGCAGTACTTC.